The rows below give T cell receptor beta chains drawn from one sample of a study of human versus mouse CDR3 diversity and MHC coevolution. Repertoires were generated with immunoSEQ multiplex PCR, while TCRdb's copy carries only in-frame clones and drops some. The table records 60,000 or so clones, about 94% of them present only once. What was sequenced was naive CD4+ T cells from blood. The receptors shown here come from a person aged 55-75 years in good health. Both conserved end residues are part of each CDR3. Each record gives: clone size, J gene, D gene, V gene, CDR3 protein, CDR3 DNA. D genes are given only for firm matches. Size tells how often a clone was seen (once, few, many) or the class of an expanded clone, and some rows leave it out.

size: .
J: TRBJ1-1
D: TRBD1
V: TRBV5-1
CDR3: CASSLVQGRSENTEAFF
DNA: TGCGCCAGCAGCTTGGTACAGGGGAGGTCGGAAAACACTGAAGCTTTCTTT

size: .
J: TRBJ2-3
D: TRBD2
V: TRBV6-1
CDR3: CASGAPSGRPQYF
DNA: TGTGCCAGCGGAGCCCCTTCCGGGAGGCCCCAGTATTTT

size: .
J: TRBJ2-3
D: .
V: TRBV7-3
CDR3: CASSSSGVRTDTQYF
DNA: TGTGCCAGCAGTTCCTCGGGGGTTCGCACAGATACGCAGTATTTT

size: .
J: TRBJ1-1
D: TRBD1
V: TRBV6-1
CDR3: CASREKTGMNTEAFF
DNA: TGTGCCAGCAGAGAAAAGACAGGGATGAACACTGAAGCTTTCTTT

size: .
J: TRBJ1-4
D: TRBD1
V: TRBV6-4
CDR3: CASSEFTGTGVEKLFF
DNA: TGTGCCAGCAGTGAGTTCACCGGGACAGGGGTTGAAAAACTGTTTTTT

size: .
J: TRBJ2-1
D: TRBD2
V: TRBV19
CDR3: CASTDSGTSYNEQFF
DNA: TGTGCCAGTACCGATTCCGGGACTAGCTACAATGAGCAGTTCTTC

size: .
J: TRBJ2-4
D: .
V: TRBV18
CDR3: CASSLRQVDIQYF
DNA: TGTGCCAGCTCACTTAGACAGGTAGACATTCAGTACTTC

size: .
J: TRBJ2-3
D: TRBD2
V: TRBV18
CDR3: CASSHGTSGSTDTQYF
DNA: TGTGCCAGCTCCCACGGGACTAGCGGGAGCACAGATACGCAGTATTTT

size: .
J: TRBJ1-2
D: .
V: TRBV21-1
CDR3: CASSISRGNYGYTF
DNA: TGTGCCAGCAGCATCAGCAGGGGTAACTATGGCTACACCTTC

size: .
J: TRBJ2-1
D: .
V: TRBV19
CDR3: CVSSIGFSGGFSYNEQFF
DNA: TGTGTCAGTAGTATTGGGTTTAGCGGAGGGTTCTCCTACAATGAGCAGTTCTTC

size: .
J: TRBJ2-3
D: TRBD2
V: TRBV7-6
CDR3: CASSLRSSGTSGTDTQYF
DNA: TGTGCCAGCAGCTTACGGAGCTCCGGGACTAGCGGCACAGATACGCAGTATTTT

size: .
J: TRBJ2-7
D: TRBD2
V: TRBV6-5
CDR3: CASSYSSGRRDEQYF
DNA: TGTGCCAGCAGTTACAGCAGCGGGAGAAGGGACGAGCAGTACTTC

size: .
J: TRBJ1-2
D: .
V: TRBV11-1
CDR3: CASSSTLEAGKTYGYTF
DNA: TGTGCCAGCAGCTCAACCCTTGAGGCTGGAAAGACCTATGGCTACACCTTC

size: .
J: TRBJ1-2
D: .
V: TRBV29-1
CDR3: CSVSHEARYGYTF
DNA: TGCAGCGTTTCCCACGAGGCGAGATATGGCTACACCTTC

size: .
J: TRBJ1-2
D: .
V: TRBV5-4
CDR3: CVSSNVGRDYGYTF
DNA: TGTGTCAGCAGTAACGTCGGCAGGGACTATGGCTACACCTTC

size: .
J: TRBJ1-2
D: TRBD1
V: TRBV4-2
CDR3: CASSQGPPGQDYGYTF
DNA: TGTGCCAGCAGCCAAGGGCCCCCGGGACAGGACTATGGCTACACCTTC

size: .
J: TRBJ2-5
D: TRBD2
V: TRBV6-1
CDR3: CASTRTSGYQETQYF
DNA: TGTGCCAGCACCCGGACTAGCGGTTATCAAGAGACCCAGTACTTC

size: few
J: TRBJ1-1
D: .
V: TRBV19
CDR3: CASTQGNAATEAFF
DNA: TGTGCCAGTACCCAGGGAAATGCTGCCACTGAAGCTTTCTTT

size: .
J: TRBJ1-3
D: .
V: TRBV7-9
CDR3: CASSLSGRGSENTIYF
DNA: TGTGCCAGCAGCTTAAGTGGCAGGGGATCGGAAAACACCATATATTTT

size: .
J: TRBJ2-1
D: TRBD2
V: TRBV30
CDR3: CAWSSSGFYNEQFF
DNA: TGTGCCTGGAGTAGTAGCGGGTTTTACAATGAGCAGTTCTTC

size: .
J: TRBJ2-5
D: .
V: TRBV2
CDR3: CASSSQGVRGETQYF
DNA: TGTGCCAGCAGTTCCCAGGGGGTTCGGGGGGAGACCCAGTACTTC

size: .
J: TRBJ1-1
D: .
V: TRBV5-1
CDR3: CASSTSGDTEAFF
DNA: TGCGCCAGCAGCACCTCGGGGGACACTGAAGCTTTCTTT

size: .
J: TRBJ2-2
D: TRBD1
V: TRBV6-5
CDR3: CASSWGTGGDTGELFF
DNA: TGTGCCAGCAGTTGGGGGACAGGGGGGGACACCGGGGAGCTGTTTTTT

size: .
J: TRBJ2-5
D: .
V: TRBV11-2
CDR3: CASSPSGGIETQYF
DNA: TGTGCCAGCAGCCCCAGTGGGGGGATAGAGACCCAGTACTTC

size: .
J: TRBJ2-7
D: TRBD2
V: TRBV6-5
CDR3: CASSYGTSGSYEQYF
DNA: TGTGCCAGCAGTTACGGGACTAGCGGGAGTTACGAGCAGTACTTC

size: few
J: TRBJ1-4
D: .
V: TRBV5-4
CDR3: CASSAPGEVVEKLFF
DNA: TGTGCCAGCAGCGCACCAGGGGAAGTAGTTGAAAAACTGTTTTTT

size: .
J: TRBJ2-1
D: TRBD2
V: TRBV7-3
CDR3: CASSLSPGLDSNEQFF
DNA: TGTGCCAGCAGCTTAAGCCCGGGACTAGATAGCAATGAGCAGTTCTTC

size: once
J: TRBJ2-2
D: TRBD1
V: TRBV19
CDR3: CASSIGTAGPGELFF
DNA: TGTGCCAGTAGTATTGGGACAGCCGGCCCCGGGGAGCTGTTTTTT

size: .
J: TRBJ2-3
D: TRBD2
V: TRBV19
CDR3: CASSPGLAGTDTQYF
DNA: TGTGCCAGTAGTCCCGGACTAGCGGGAACAGATACGCAGTATTTT

size: .
J: TRBJ1-4
D: TRBD1
V: TRBV2
CDR3: CASSEDRANEKLFF
DNA: TGTGCCAGCAGTGAGGACAGGGCTAATGAAAAACTGTTTTTT

size: .
J: TRBJ2-1
D: .
V: TRBV19
CDR3: CASSAQGAGQYNEQFF
DNA: TGTGCCAGTAGTGCCCAGGGAGCGGGACAATACAATGAGCAGTTCTTC

size: .
J: TRBJ2-5
D: TRBD2
V: TRBV18
CDR3: CASSIKTGTSKETQYF
DNA: TGTGCCAGCTCAATCAAAACCGGGACTAGTAAAGAGACCCAGTACTTC

size: .
J: TRBJ1-1
D: TRBD1
V: TRBV27
CDR3: CASSLQGVFTEAFF
DNA: TGTGCCAGCAGTCTCCAGGGGGTTTTCACTGAAGCTTTCTTT

size: once
J: TRBJ1-1
D: .
V: TRBV10-3
CDR3: CAIQQGKAGNTEAFF
DNA: TGTGCCATCCAACAGGGAAAGGCGGGGAACACTGAAGCTTTCTTT

size: .
J: TRBJ1-2
D: TRBD1
V: TRBV2
CDR3: CASSEGQGGYTF
DNA: TGTGCCAGCAGTGAAGGACAGGGTGGCTACACCTTC

size: .
J: TRBJ1-4
D: .
V: TRBV6-5
CDR3: CAVGDEKLFF
DNA: TGTGCCGTCGGTGATGAAAAACTGTTTTTT

size: once
J: TRBJ2-1
D: .
V: TRBV27
CDR3: CASRGLSSYNEQFF
DNA: TGTGCCAGCAGGGGACTCTCCTCCTACAATGAGCAGTTCTTC

size: .
J: TRBJ2-7
D: TRBD1
V: TRBV6-6
CDR3: CASSKRTGGGHEQYF
DNA: TGTGCCAGCAGTAAACGGACAGGGGGGGGCCACGAGCAGTACTTC

size: once
J: TRBJ2-3
D: .
V: TRBV7-8
CDR3: CASMRRSSTDTQYF
DNA: TGTGCCAGCATGAGGCGGTCTAGCACAGATACGCAGTATTTT

size: .
J: TRBJ2-2
D: TRBD2
V: TRBV2
CDR3: CASSGANTGELFF
DNA: TGTGCCAGTAGCGGGGCGAACACCGGGGAGCTGTTTTTT

size: .
J: TRBJ2-3
D: TRBD2
V: TRBV4-1
CDR3: CASSQTGTGAGGSSDTQYF
DNA: TGCGCCAGCAGCCAAACGGGAACCGGGGCGGGCGGGAGTTCGGATACGCAGTATTTT

size: .
J: TRBJ2-7
D: TRBD2
V: TRBV6-1
CDR3: CASSEPGRSYEQYF
DNA: TGTGCCAGCAGTGAACCCGGGAGGAGCTACGAGCAGTACTTC

size: .
J: TRBJ2-3
D: TRBD2
V: TRBV25-1
CDR3: CASSEPRAGAGAADTQYF
DNA: TGTGCCAGCAGTGAACCCAGAGCCGGGGCGGGAGCAGCAGATACGCAGTATTTT

size: .
J: TRBJ1-1
D: .
V: TRBV5-4
CDR3: CASSLSLSRVGGEAFF
DNA: TGTGCCAGCAGCTTGAGTCTCAGCAGGGTGGGAGGTGAAGCTTTCTTT

size: .
J: TRBJ2-5
D: .
V: TRBV5-1
CDR3: CASMPTGSQGETQYF
DNA: TGCGCCAGCATGCCCACGGGGAGCCAAGGGGAGACCCAGTACTTC